This T cell receptor beta chain was identified in a study of T-cell reconstitution after alpha-beta-depleted transplantation in children. Unique molecular identifiers were incorporated during preparation of the TCRbeta library. TCRdb re-derived calls from the PCR reads in MiXCR, one entry per CDR3 protein. The sample lists about 900,000 distinct CDR3 sequences; under 30% were seen once. The receptor was derived from a boy in the first two years of life who had a stem cell transplant for SCID, so the T cells may come from the graft donor. The sample consisted of PBMCs, mostly from graft donor cells, taken 360 days after TCRalphabeta/CD19-depleted stem cell transplant.

CDR3 residues: CASSRGTFNSEQYF. CDR3 DNA sequence: TGTGCCAGCAGTAGAGGGACGTTTAATTCCGAGCAGTACTTC. J is TRBJ2-7 and V is TRBV2; the D gene could be TRBD1 or TRBD2 (5 bases each). V was trimmed by 5 bases and J by 6 bases, leaving 17 bases between them. CDR1 is SNHLY, CDR2 FYNNEI, per germline. The CDR3 is 14 amino acids.